The clone carrying this T cell receptor beta chain is a singleton in its sample. CDR1 and CDR2 from the germline V gene are MNHEY and SVGAGI. The length of the CDR3 is 14 residues. The ends were cut back, 5 bases at V and 10 bases at J, with 20 bases in the middle. The data were taken from a study of blood T cell repertoires in COVID-19. Study information: Specimens from acute and convalescent COVID-19 originated in the United States, Italy and Spain.

Per the study methods: Cell counts per sample came from amplifying reference gene primers. The repertoire was sequenced with immunoSEQ multiplex PCR; TCRdb's copy has only in-frame clones and lacks some. V, J and clone size reflect that table, while D and trimming were determined from the DNA. The sample carries some 130,000 clones, roughly three quarters recorded once. This TCR came from a man aged 80 or over with acute or convalescent COVID-19. The material sequenced was peripheral blood. The chain recombines TRBV6-5 with TRBJ1-1, with D possibly matching TRBD1 (6 bases). The CDR3 DNA sequence: TGTGCCAGCAGTCCCCGAGGCAGGGGATTTAGAGCTTTCTTT. It codes for CASSPRGRGFRAFF.